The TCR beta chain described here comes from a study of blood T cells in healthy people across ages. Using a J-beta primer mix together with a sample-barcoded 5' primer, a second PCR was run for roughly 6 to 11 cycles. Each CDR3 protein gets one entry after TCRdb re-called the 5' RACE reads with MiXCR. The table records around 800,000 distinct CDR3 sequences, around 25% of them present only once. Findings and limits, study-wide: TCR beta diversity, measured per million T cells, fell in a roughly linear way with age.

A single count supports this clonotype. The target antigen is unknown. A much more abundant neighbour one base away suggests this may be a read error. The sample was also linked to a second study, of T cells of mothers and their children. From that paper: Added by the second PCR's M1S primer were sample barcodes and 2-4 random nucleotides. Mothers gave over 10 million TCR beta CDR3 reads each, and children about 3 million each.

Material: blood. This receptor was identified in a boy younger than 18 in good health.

CDR3 amino acids: CVSSLGGSIARETQYF. CDR3 nucleotide sequence: TGTGTCAGCAGCTTAGGGGGATCGATAGCGCGAGAGACCCAGTACTTC. The rearrangement joins TRBV7-2 to TRBJ2-5; perhaps TRBD1 as D (6 bases). The CDR3 loop spans 16 amino acids. The germline V gene has CDR1 SGHTA and CDR2 FQGNSA. Together with reference TRBV7-2 and TRBJ2-5, the CDR3 gives the full variable domain: GAGVSQSPSNKVTEKGKDVELRCDPISGHTALYWYRQSLGQGLEFLIYFQGNSAPDKSGLPSDRFSAERTGGSVSTLTIQRTQQEDSAVYLCVSSLGGSIARETQYFGPGTRLLVL.